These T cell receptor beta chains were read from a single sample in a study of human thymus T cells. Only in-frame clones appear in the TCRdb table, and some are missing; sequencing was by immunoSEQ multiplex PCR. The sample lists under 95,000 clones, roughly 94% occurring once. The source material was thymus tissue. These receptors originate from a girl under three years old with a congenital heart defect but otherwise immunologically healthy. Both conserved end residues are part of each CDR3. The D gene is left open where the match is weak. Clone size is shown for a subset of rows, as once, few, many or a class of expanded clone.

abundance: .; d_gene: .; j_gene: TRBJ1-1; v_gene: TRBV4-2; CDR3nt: TGTGCCAGCAGCCAAGAAAAGGGGCCCGGGGGCAAGGGAGGCACTGAAGCTTTCTTT; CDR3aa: CASSQEKGPGGKGGTEAFF
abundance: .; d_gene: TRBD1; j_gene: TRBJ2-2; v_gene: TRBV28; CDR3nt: TGTGCCAGCAGTTTAGGGACAGGGGGCGACACCGGGGAGCTGTTTTTT; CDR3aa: CASSLGTGGDTGELFF
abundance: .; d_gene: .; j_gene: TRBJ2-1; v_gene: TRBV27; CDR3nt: TGTGCCAGCAGTCCCTTCCCTACAGCGCGAGCCTTCAATGAGCAGTTCTTC; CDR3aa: CASSPFPTARAFNEQFF
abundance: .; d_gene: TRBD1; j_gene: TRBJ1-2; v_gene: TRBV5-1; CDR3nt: TGCGCCAGCAGCTTGCTGGCCGACAGGGGAACTAACTATGGCTACACCTTC; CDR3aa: CASSLLADRGTNYGYTF
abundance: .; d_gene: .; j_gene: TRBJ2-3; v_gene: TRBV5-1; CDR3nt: TGCGCCAGCAGCACCTCGGGCAGAGGGGCTAGCGACTCCACAGATACGCAGTATTTT; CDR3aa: CASSTSGRGASDSTDTQYF
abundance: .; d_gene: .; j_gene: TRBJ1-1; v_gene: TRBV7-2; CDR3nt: TGTGCCAGCAGCTTTAGACAGGTTGAGGGTGAGTTGAACACTGAAGCTTTCTTT; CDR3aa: CASSFRQVEGELNTEAFF
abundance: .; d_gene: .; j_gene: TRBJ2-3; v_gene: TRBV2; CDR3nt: TGTGCCAACGGGACTTTGAGCACAGATACGCAGTATTTT; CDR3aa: CANGTLSTDTQYF
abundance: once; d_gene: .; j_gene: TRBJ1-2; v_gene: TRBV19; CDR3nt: TGTGCCAGTAGTATCAGGGGCAAGAACTATGGCTACACCTTC; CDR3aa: CASSIRGKNYGYTF
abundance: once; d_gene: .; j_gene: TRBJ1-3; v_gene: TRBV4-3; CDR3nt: TGCGCCAGCAGCCAAGGAGCTCTCGGAAAAGGGAACACCATATATTTT; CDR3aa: CASSQGALGKGNTIYF
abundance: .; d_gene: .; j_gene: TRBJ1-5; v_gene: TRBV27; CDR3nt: TGTGCCAGCAGTTTAGATCCGGGTAGCAATCAGCCCCAGCATTTT; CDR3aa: CASSLDPGSNQPQHF
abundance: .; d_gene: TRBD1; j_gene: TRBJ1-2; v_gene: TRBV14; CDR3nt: TGTGCCAGCAGTTTGACAGGGGGGACTAACTATGGCTACACCTTC; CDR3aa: CASSLTGGTNYGYTF
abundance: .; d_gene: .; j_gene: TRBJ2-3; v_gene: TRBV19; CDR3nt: TGTGCCAGTAGTATCGGGGGCGGGAGTAGAGATACGCAGTATTTT; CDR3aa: CASSIGGGSRDTQYF
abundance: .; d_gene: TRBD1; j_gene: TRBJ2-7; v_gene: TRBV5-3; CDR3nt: TGTGCCAGAAGCTTAGGGACAGGGGGTCTGAACGAGCAGTACTTC; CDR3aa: CARSLGTGGLNEQYF
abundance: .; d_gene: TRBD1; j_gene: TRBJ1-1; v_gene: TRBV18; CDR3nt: TGTGCCAGCTCACCTCACAGGGGTAACACTGAAGCTTTCTTT; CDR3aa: CASSPHRGNTEAFF
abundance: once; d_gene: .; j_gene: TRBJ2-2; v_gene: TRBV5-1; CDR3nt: TGCGCCAGCAGCCTGGGACACGCCGGCAGGAACACCGGGGAGCTGTTTTTT; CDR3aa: CASSLGHAGRNTGELFF
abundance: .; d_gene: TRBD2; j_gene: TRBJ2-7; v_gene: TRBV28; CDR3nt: TGTGCCAGCAGCATACCCCCACCTCGACTAGCGGGGTATAGCAACGAGCAGTACTTC; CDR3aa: CASSIPPPRLAGYSNEQYF
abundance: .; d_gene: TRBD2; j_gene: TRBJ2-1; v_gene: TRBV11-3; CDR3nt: TGTGCCAGCAGCTCTAGCGGTGCGAGAGGGAGCTCCTACAATGAGCAGTTCTTC; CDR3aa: CASSSSGARGSSYNEQFF
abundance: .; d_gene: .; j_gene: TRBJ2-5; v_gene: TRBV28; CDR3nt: TGTGCCAGCAGTTTGGAAGGAGGGAACGGAGAGACCCAGTACTTC; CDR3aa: CASSLEGGNGETQYF
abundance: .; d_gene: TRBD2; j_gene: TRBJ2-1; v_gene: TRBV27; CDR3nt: TGTGCCAGCAGTTCCTTTCTTTTAGCGGGAAGAGGCAATGAGCAGTTCTTC; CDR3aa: CASSSFLLAGRGNEQFF
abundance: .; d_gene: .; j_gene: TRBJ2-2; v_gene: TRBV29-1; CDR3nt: TGCAGCGTTTCCCTCCCTAGGAGGTTGAACACCGGGGAGCTGTTTTTT; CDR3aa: CSVSLPRRLNTGELFF
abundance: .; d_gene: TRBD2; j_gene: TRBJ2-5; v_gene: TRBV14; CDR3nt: TGTGCCAGCAGCCAAGTTTCTAGCGGGCCACCAGAGACCCAGTACTTC; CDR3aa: CASSQVSSGPPETQYF
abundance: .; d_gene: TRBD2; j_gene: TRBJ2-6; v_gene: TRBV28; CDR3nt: TGTGCCAGCAGACTCGGACTAGCGGGAACTGGGGCCAACGTCCTGACTTTC; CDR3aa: CASRLGLAGTGANVLTF
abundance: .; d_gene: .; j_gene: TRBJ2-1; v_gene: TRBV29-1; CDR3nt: TGCAGCGTTGAGGGGAGACTCTCCTACAATGAGCAGTTCTTC; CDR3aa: CSVEGRLSYNEQFF
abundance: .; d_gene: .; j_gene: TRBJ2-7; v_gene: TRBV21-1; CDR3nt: TGTGCCAGCAGACGGGGAGAGGTACGCTACGAGCAGTACTTC; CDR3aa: CASRRGEVRYEQYF
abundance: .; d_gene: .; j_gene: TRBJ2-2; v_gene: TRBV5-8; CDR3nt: TGTGCCAGCAGGTTGACAGACCGGGAAAACACCGGGGAGCTGTTTTTT; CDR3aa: CASRLTDRENTGELFF
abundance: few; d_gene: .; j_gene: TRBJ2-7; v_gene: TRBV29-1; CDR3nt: TGCAGCGTTGGTACAGGAGAGCCTACGCAGCAGTACTTC; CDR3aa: CSVGTGEPTQQYF
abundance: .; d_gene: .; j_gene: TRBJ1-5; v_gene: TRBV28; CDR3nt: TGTGCCAGCAGTTCCCTCCCCTTTCAGACAGTCGAGGATCAGCCCCAGCATTTT; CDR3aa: CASSSLPFQTVEDQPQHF
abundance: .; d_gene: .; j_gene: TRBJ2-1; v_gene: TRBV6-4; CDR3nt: TGTGCCAGCAGTGCCGAGGGGAGCTCCTACAATGAGCAGTTCTTC; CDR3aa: CASSAEGSSYNEQFF
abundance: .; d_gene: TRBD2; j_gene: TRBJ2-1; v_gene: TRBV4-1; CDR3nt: TGCGCCAGCAGCCAACGGCGGGGGGGTGGATACAATGAGCAGTTCTTC; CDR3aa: CASSQRRGGGYNEQFF
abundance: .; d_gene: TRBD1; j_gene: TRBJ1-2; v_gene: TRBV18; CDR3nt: TGTGCCAGCTCACCCCTTGGACAGGTACCAGGGGGCTACACCTTC; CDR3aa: CASSPLGQVPGGYTF
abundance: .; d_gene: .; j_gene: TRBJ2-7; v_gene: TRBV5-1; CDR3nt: TGCGCCAGCAGCTTGGAGGGTCGAGGGTACGAGCAGTACTTC; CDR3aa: CASSLEGRGYEQYF
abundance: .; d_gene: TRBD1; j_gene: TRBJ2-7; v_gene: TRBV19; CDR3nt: TGTGCCAGTAGTATAGGTGACAGGGACGAGCAGTACTTC; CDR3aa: CASSIGDRDEQYF
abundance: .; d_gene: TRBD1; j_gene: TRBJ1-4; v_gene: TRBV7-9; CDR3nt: TGTGCCAGCAGCCTAGACAGGGGGAGGGATGAAAAACTGTTTTTT; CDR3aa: CASSLDRGRDEKLFF
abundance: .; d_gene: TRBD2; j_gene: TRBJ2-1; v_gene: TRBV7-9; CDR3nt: TGTGCCAGCAGCTTGAAAAGGGGACCGGGACTAGCGGGCAATGAGCAGTTCTTC; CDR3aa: CASSLKRGPGLAGNEQFF
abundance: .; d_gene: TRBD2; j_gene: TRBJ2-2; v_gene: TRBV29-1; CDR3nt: TGCAGCGTTAACACTAGCGTAAGCACCGGGGAGCTGTTTTTT; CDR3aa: CSVNTSVSTGELFF
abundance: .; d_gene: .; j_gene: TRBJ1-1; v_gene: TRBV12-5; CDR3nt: TGTGCTAGTGGTTTGAGTTACCCCCAAAACGGATACACTGAAGCTTTCTTT; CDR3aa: CASGLSYPQNGYTEAFF
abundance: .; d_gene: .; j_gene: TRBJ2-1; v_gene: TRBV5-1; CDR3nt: TGCGCCAGTTCCGACGGGACCCCACTGACGGACAATGAGCAGTTCTTC; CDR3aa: CASSDGTPLTDNEQFF
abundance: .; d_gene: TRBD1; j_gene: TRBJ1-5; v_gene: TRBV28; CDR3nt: TGTGCCAGCAGTCGGACAGGGACTCACCTATATAGCAATCAGCCCCAGCATTTT; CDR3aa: CASSRTGTHLYSNQPQHF
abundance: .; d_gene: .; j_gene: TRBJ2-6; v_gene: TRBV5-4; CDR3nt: TGTGCCAGCAGCTTGGTACACCGGAGTTCTGGGGCCAACGTCCTGACTTTC; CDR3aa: CASSLVHRSSGANVLTF
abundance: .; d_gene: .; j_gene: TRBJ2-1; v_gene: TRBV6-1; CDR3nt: TGTGCCAGCATGAGGCCGGAGACCTACAATGAGCAGTTCTTC; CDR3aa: CASMRPETYNEQFF